This TCR beta chain was identified during a study of identifying expanded T cells in peripheral blood. Profiling relied on immunoSEQ multiplex PCR, and the TCRdb table lists in-frame clones only, not all of them. The table includes 85,000 to 100,000 clones, about 87% detected once. Study-level findings and limits: Differentially abundant clones: 0.95 to 1.5 between replicates, 16.4 at around 15 days, 19 to 20 at four.

With respect to this clone: What it binds is not known.

From germline, CDR1 is MDHEN and CDR2 SYDVKM. The CDR3 is made up of 16 amino acids. V was cut by 2 bases and J by 3 bases, with 11 bases left in between. No infections or other immune events were documented during collection. This sequence originates from a person aged 18-69 years in good health. Material: blood. V usage is TRBV28 and J usage is TRBJ2-6; D is perhaps TRBD2 (5 bases). The CDR3 DNA reads as TGTGCCAGCAGTTTAGGCAGGACTGGTGGGGCCAACGTCCTGACTTTC. Residues: CASSLGRTGGANVLTF.